The clone carrying this T cell receptor (beta chain) was found many times. Its specificity is unknown. This record comes from a study of T cells in Graves' hyperthyroidism and ophthalmopathy. For the study at large: Any treatment followed the collection of peripheral blood at initial diagnosis. Regarding the study as a whole: Median prediction lead before ophthalmopathy onset was around seven months with the model.

A Clinical Activity Score of at least 3, a NOSPECS grade of at least 4 and a duration under 3 months were recorded in the ophthalmopathy patients. The study based diagnoses on clinical symptoms, serum thyroxine and TRAb, thyroid ultrasound and orbital computed tomography. The source material, RNA transcripts, was used to amplify TCR beta CDR3 regions. HTBI primers were the set used in a first-round RT-PCR of the TCR CDR3. TCRdb analysed the multiplex PCR reads with MiXCR anew, one entry per CDR3 protein. The data show around 610,000 distinct CDR3 sequences, around 15% seen once. This CDR3 is 13 amino acids long. V was shortened by 7 bases and J by 4 bases, with 13 bases between the two germline ends. Germline V lookup: CDR1 LNHDA, CDR2 SQIVND (reference sequence).

This receptor was taken from a woman aged 40-49 years with Graves' ophthalmopathy. Sample: blood. V is TRBV19 and J is TRBJ1-1, with D hard to call. CDR3 DNA: TGTGCCAGTAAGAATCCACCGGCCACTGAAGCTTTCTTT. Protein product: CASKNPPATEAFF.